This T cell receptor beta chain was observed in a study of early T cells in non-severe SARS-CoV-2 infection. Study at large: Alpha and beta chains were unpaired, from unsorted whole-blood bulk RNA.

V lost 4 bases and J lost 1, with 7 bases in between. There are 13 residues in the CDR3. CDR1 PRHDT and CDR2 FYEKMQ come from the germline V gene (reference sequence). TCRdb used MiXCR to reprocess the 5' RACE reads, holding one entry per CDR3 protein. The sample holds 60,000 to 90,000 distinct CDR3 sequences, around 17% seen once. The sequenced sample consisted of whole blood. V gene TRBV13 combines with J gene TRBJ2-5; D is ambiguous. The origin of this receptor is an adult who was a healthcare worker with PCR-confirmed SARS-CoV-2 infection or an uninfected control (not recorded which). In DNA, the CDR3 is TGTGCCAGCAGCTCAGAATTCCAAGAGACCCAGTACTTC. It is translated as CASSSEFQETQYF.